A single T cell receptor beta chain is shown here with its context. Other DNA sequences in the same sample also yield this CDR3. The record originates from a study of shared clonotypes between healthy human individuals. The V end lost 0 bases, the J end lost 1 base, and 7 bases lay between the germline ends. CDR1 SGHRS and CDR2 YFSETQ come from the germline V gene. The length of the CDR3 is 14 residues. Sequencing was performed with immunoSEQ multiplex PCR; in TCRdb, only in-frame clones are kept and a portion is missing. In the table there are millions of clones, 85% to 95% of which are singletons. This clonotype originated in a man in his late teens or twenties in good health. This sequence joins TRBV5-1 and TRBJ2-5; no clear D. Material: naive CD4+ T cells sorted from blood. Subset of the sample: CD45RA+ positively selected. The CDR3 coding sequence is TGCGCCAGCAGCTTGGGGGCAGCCCAAGAGACCCAGTACTTC. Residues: CASSLGAAQETQYF.